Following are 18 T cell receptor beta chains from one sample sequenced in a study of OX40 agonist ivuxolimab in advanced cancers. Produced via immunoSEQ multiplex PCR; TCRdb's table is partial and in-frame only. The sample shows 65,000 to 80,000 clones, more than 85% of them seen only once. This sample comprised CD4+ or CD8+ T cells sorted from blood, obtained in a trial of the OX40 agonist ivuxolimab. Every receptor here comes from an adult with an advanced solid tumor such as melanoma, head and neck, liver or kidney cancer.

CDR3 sequence: CASSSTSGKTREQFF. CDR3 nucleotides: TGCGCCAGCAGTTCGACCAGCGGAAAGACCCGGGAGCAGTTCTTC. This sequence joins TRBV5-1 and TRBJ2-1; perhaps TRBD2 as D (5 bases). The CDR3 totals 15 residues. Germline V gives CDR1 SGHRS, CDR2 YFSETQ. V gave up 5 bases and J gave up 10 bases, with 22 bases separating them.

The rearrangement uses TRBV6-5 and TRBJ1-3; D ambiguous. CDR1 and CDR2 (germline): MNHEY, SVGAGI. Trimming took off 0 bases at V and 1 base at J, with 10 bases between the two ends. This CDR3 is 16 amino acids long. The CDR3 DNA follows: TGTGCCAGCAGTTACTCCCCGGGGTGGTCTGGAAACACCATATATTTT. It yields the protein CASSYSPGWSGNTIYF.

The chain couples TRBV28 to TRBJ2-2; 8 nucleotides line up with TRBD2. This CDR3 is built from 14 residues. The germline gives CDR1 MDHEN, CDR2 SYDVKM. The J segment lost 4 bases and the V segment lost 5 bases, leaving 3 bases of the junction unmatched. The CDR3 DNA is TGTGCCAGCAGTCCGGGAGGGCTCACCGGGGAGCTGTTTTTT. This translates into CASSPGGLTGELFF.

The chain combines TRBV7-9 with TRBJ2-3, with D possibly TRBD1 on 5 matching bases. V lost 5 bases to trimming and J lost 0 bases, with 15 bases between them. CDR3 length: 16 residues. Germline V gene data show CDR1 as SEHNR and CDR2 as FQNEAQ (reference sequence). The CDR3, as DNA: TGTGCCAGCAGCCCTTTCAGGGCTACTAGCACAGATACGCAGTATTTT. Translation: CASSPFRATSTDTQYF. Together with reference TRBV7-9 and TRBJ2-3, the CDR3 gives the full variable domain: DTGVSQNPRHKITKRGQNVTFRCDPISEHNRLYWYRQTLGQGPEFLTYFQNEAQLEKSRLLSDRFSAERPKGSFSTLEIQRTEQGDSAMYLCASSPFRATSTDTQYFGPGTRLTVL.

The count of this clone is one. In DNA form, the CDR3 reads TGTGCCAGCAGCCCATCCGCGCAGGGGGCGCGAGGCTACACCTTC. Translated, it gives CASSPSAQGARGYTF. This chain joins TRBV7-8 and TRBJ1-2; 8 nucleotides line up with TRBD1. The CDR3 runs 15 residues. V shed 5 bases and J 8 bases; nucleotides not matched to a gene: 13. Germline CDR1 reads SGHVS; CDR2 reads FQNEAQ. Full variable domain (remainder filled in from reference TRBV7-8 and TRBJ1-2): GAGVSQSPRYKVAKRGQDVALRCDPISGHVSLFWYQQALGQGPEFLTYFQNEAQLDKSGLPSDRFFAERPEGSVSTLKIQRTQQEDSAVYLCASSPSAQGARGYTFGSGTRLTVV.

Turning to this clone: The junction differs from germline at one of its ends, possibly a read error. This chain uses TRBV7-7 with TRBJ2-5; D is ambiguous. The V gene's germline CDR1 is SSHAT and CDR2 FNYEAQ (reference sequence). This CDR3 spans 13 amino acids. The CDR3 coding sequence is TGTGCTAGCAGCCGGAACCGCGGCGAGACCCAGTACTTC. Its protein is CASSRNRGETQYF.

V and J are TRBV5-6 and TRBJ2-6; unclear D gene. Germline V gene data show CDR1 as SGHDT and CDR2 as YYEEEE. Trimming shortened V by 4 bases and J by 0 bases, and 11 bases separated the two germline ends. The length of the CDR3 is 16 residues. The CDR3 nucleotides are TGTGCCAGCAGCCGCACTTACGGCTCTGGGGCCAACGTCCTGACTTTC. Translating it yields CASSRTYGSGANVLTF.

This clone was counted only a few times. The CDR3 region has the DNA TGTGCCAGTAGCCCTCAGGGAGGGGATACGCAGTATTTT. Amino acids: CASSPQGGDTQYF. The chain links TRBV19 to TRBJ2-3; 7 bases agree with TRBD2. The length of the CDR3 is 13 residues. With V trimmed by 6 bases and J by 6 bases, 6 bases remained unmatched. CDR1 and CDR2 from the germline V gene are LNHDA and SQIVND (reference sequence).

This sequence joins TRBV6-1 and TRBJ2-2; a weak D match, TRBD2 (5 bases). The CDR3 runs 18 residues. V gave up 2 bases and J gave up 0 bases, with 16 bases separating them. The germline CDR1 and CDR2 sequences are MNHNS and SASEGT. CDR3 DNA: TGTGCCAGCAGTGAACGAGGTTGGGGAGAAACGAACACCGGGGAGCTGTTTTTT. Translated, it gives CASSERGWGETNTGELFF.

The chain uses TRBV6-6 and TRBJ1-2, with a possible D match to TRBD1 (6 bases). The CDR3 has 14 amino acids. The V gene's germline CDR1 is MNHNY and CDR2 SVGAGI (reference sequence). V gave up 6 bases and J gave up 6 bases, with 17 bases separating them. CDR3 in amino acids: CASRTQGRRDGYTF. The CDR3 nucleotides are TGTGCCAGCAGGACCCAGGGGCGCCGTGATGGCTACACCTTC.

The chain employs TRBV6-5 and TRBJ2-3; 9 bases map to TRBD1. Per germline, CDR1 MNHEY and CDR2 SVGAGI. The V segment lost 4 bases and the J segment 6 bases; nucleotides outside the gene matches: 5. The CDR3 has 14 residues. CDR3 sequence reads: CASSLGQGWDTQYF. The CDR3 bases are TGTGCCAGCAGTTTAGGACAGGGGTGGGATACGCAGTATTTT.

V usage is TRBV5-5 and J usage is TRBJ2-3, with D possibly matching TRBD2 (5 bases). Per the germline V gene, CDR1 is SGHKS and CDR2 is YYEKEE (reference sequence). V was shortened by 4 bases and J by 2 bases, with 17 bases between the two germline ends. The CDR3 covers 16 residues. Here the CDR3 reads CASSRGSDLITDTQYF. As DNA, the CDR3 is TGTGCCAGCAGCCGAGGGTCCGACCTTATCACAGATACGCAGTATTTT.

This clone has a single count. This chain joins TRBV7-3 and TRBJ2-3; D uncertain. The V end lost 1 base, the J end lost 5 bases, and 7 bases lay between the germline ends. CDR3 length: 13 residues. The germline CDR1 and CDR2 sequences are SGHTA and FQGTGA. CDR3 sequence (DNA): TGTGCCAGCAGCTTAAAGGGTCTAGATACGCAGTATTTT. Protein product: CASSLKGLDTQYF.

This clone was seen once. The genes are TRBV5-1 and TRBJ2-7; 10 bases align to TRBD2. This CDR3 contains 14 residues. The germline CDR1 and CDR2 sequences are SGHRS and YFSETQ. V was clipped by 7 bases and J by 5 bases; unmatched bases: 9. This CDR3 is CASAHSGRDHEQYF. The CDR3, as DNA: TGCGCCAGCGCTCACAGCGGGAGGGACCACGAGCAGTACTTC.

CDR3 loop: CASSYGTGVTGELFF. Here the CDR3 DNA reads TGCGCCAGCAGCTATGGGACAGGGGTCACCGGGGAGCTGTTTTTT. The chain is built from TRBV5-1 and TRBJ2-2, with 10 bases aligning to TRBD1. The CDR3 consists of 15 residues. The germline gives CDR1 SGHRS, CDR2 YFSETQ. The V gene end was trimmed by 3 bases and the J gene end by 4 bases; junction bases not matched to a gene: 3.

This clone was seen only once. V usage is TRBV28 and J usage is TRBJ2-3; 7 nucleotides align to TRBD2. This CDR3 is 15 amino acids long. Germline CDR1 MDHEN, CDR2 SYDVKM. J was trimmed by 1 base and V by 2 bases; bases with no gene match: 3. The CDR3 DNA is TGTGCCAGCAGTTTAGCGGGAGATGGCACAGATACGCAGTATTTT. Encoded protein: CASSLAGDGTDTQYF.

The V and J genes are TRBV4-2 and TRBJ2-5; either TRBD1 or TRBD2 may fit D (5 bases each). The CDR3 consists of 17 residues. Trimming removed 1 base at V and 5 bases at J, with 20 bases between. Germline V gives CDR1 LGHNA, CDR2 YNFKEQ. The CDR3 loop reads CASSQGGRSTTPETQYF. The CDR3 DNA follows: TGTGCCAGCAGCCAAGGGGGACGATCGACTACCCCGGAGACCCAGTACTTC.

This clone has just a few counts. CDR3 DNA: TGCGCCAGCAGCTCTCAGGGGGATAGCACTGAAGCTTTCTTT. It codes for CASSSQGDSTEAFF. The chain employs TRBV5-1 and TRBJ1-1; 7 nucleotides agree with TRBD1. Germline loops: CDR1 SGHRS, CDR2 YFSETQ. Unmatched junction bases numbered 6, after V lost 3 bases and J lost 4 bases. The CDR3 extends over 14 amino acids.